The clone carrying this T cell receptor beta chain was seen repeatedly, ten times or more. Its antigen remains unknown. These data come from a study of early T cells in non-severe SARS-CoV-2 infection. Across the study: Bulk RNA isolated from unsorted whole blood underwent sequencing; chains were not paired. Broader study findings: Reliance on VDJdb matching favored anti-spike CD8 responses; private and CD4 specificities were missed.

Unique molecular identifiers were added to individual cDNA molecules. In TCRdb, the 5' RACE reads were re-called with MiXCR into one record per CDR3 protein. The table shows 45,000 to 60,000 distinct CDR3 sequences, with 7% to 8% occurring only once. V lost 2 bases to trimming and J lost 5 bases, with 12 bases between them. The CDR3 contains 14 residues. From germline, CDR1 is MNHNY and CDR2 SVGAGI (reference sequence). The chain joins TRBV6-6 to TRBJ2-5; D might be TRBD1 (6 bases). The sample was whole blood. The TCR was taken from an adult who was a healthcare worker with PCR-confirmed SARS-CoV-2 infection or an uninfected control (not recorded which). CDR3 DNA sequence: TGTGCCAGCAGTTACGGGGGCGCATTTGAGACCCAGTACTTC. Translating gives CASSYGGAFETQYF.